The sequence of this TCR beta chain was determined in a study of T cell repertoires in cytomegalovirus infection. Turning to the study itself: From public TCR beta signatures came an indication of both CMV infection and matching HLA type.

This clonotype was seen ten or more times. TCRdb reanalysed the reads using MiXCR and keeps one entry per CDR3 protein. The sample consists of about 450,000 distinct CDR3 sequences, roughly 30% of them appearing once. This TCR was sampled from a human donor in good health (CMV status not recorded). Some clones in this sample may be carry-over from other donors' samples. Sequencing input: PBMCs.

CDR3 sequence: CASSSRGGGAYEQYF. The CDR3 DNA reads as TGTGCCAGCAGTTCACGTGGAGGGGGGGCCTACGAGCAGTACTTC. V and J are TRBV7-2 and TRBJ2-7, with D perhaps TRBD2 (7 bases). V was shortened by 6 bases and J by 2 bases, with 17 bases between the two germline ends. Germline values: CDR1 SGHTA, CDR2 FQGNSA. The CDR3 runs to 15 residues.